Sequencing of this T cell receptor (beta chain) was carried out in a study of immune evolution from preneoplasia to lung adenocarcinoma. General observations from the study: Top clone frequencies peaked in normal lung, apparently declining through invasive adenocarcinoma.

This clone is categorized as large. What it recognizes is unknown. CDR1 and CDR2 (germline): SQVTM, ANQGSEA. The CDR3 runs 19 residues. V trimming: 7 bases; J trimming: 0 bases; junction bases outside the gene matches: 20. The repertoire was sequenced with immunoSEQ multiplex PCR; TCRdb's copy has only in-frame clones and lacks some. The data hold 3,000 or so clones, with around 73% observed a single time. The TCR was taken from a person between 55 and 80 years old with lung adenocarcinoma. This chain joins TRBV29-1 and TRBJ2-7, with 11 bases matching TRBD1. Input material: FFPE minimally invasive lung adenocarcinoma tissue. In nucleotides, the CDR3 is TGCAGCGCCCACGCGCCCGGGACAGGGGGGCCCTCCAGCTCCTACGAGCAGTACTTC. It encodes CSAHAPGTGGPSSSYEQYF.